This T cell receptor beta chain was profiled in a study of blood T cell repertoires in COVID-19. Across the study: Acute and convalescent COVID-19 samples came from the United States, Italy and Spain. T cells, B-cell-depleted T cells, or PBMCs supplied cDNA or gDNA.

In the original processing: Estimation of nucleated cell counts relied on the amplification of reference gene primers. Produced via immunoSEQ multiplex PCR; TCRdb's table is partial and in-frame only. D and trimming come from the DNA, and the V and J calls and clone size come from that table. This sample has under 200,000 clones, with 70% to 90% found just once. The TCR comes from a man aged 60 to 75 with acute or convalescent COVID-19. What was sequenced was peripheral blood.

The CDR3 here is CASRGTSAYNEQFF. The CDR3, as DNA: TGTGCCAGCAGAGGGACTAGCGCTTACAATGAGCAGTTCTTC. The chain carries TRBV6-5 and TRBJ2-1; 10 bases line up with TRBD2. The CDR3 has 14 residues. V lost 6 bases and J lost 4; bases outside the gene matches: 3. Germline loops: CDR1 MNHEY, CDR2 SVGAGI.